This TCR beta chain appears in the sequencing data of a study of Ad26.COV2.S vaccination and SARS-CoV-2 variants. The wider study: The trial was COV1001 and the donor's arm was Ad26.COV2.S. Intramuscularly, Ad26.COV2.S was given either once or twice, 56 days apart.

Comments on this clone: Its antigen is not known.

Treatment in this sample: around 19 received Ad26.COV2.S at low or high dose, single or two shots; about 5 received placebo; per-sample allocation not given. Day 63 after the first vaccine or placebo injection was the time point for sampling. Study results and caveats: Recipients of either vaccine or placebo displayed similar breadth of non-spike TCRs.

Clones were sequenced by immunoSEQ multiplex PCR, and TCRdb holds only the in-frame ones, with some missing. The sample records a few hundred thousand clones, around nine tenths being singletons. This TCR derives from a person between 18 and 65 years old who received the Ad26.COV2.S COVID-19 vaccine or a placebo. The sample consisted of peripheral blood, taken in a trial of Ad26.COV2.S vaccine versus placebo.

The chain's CDR3 is CASRIGWTEAFF. CDR3 bases: TGTGCCAGCAGGATAGGGTGGACTGAAGCTTTCTTT. The chain recombines TRBV12-3 or TRBV12-4 with TRBJ1-1; unclear D gene. The CDR3 is 12 residues long. Trimming took off 6 bases at V and 5 bases at J, with 10 bases between the two ends.